This T cell receptor beta chain appears in the sequencing data of a study of blood T cell repertoires in COVID-19. Study-wide context: Italy, Spain and the United States were the sources of the convalescent and acute COVID-19 samples.

Under the authors' procedure: Scientists estimated how many nucleated cells there were by amplifying reference gene primers. Assay used: immunoSEQ multiplex PCR; TCRdb lists only in-frame clones, some missing. V and J calls and clone size are copied from that table; D and trimming were computed from the DNA. This table has some 210,000 clones, over 80% appearing once. The study drew participants aged roughly 18 to 89 years from roughly 25 US areas. Allocation to cohorts depended on clinical history reported by the participants. This receptor was obtained from a young man with acute COVID-19. Sequencing was carried out using PBMCs or T cells enriched from blood (not recorded which).

The CDR3, as DNA: TGTGCCAGCAGCTCCACCGAAAGGGGAGAAGCTTTCTTT. Protein sequence: CASSSTERGEAFF. The chain recombines TRBV5-6 with TRBJ1-1; D may be TRBD1 (5 bases). The CDR3 is 13 amino acids. Germline V gene sequence: CDR1 SGHDT, CDR2 YYEEEE. V lost 3 bases and J 8 bases, leaving 14 bases between the germline ends.